Reported below is one T cell receptor (beta chain). Antigen: not known. TCRdb's copy holds only in-frame clones and misses some; the assay was immunoSEQ multiplex PCR. The sample yields 8,400 or so clones, around 90% seen once. Trimming left V 2 bases short and J 0 bases short, with 7 bases between. This CDR3 is 14 amino acids long. Germline CDR1 reads MNHEY; CDR2 reads SMNVEV (reference sequence). The sample belongs to a study of chemoradiotherapy in HPV16-positive cancers. Study context: Candidate HPV-specific clones and shared TCR motifs came from a couple of HPV16-positive patients.

Study outcomes and limitations: Functional assays defining HPV-specific T cells used only a couple of HPV16-positive patients. Non-HPV-specific T cells did not expand in tumors during treatment, whereas candidate HPV-specific clones and E7-related motifs did.

The specimen was blood, collected from a patient who underwent chemoradiotherapy. This TCR derives from a human donor with HPV-associated anogenital cancer. V is TRBV27 and J is TRBJ1-1, with D unresolved. The CDR3, as DNA: TGTGCCAGCAGTTTAGATAGAGTGAACACTGAAGCTTTCTTT. This gives the protein CASSLDRVNTEAFF.